This TCR beta chain derives from a study of early T cells in non-severe SARS-CoV-2 infection. Each CDR3 protein gets one entry after TCRdb re-called the 5' RACE reads with MiXCR. The data contain over 90,000 distinct CDR3 sequences, more than 10% of them seen just once; the ten biggest clones take up 3.5% to 5%. V was trimmed by 5 bases and J by 4 bases, leaving 16 bases between them. The CDR3 is 15 residues long. Looked up from germline, CDR1 is SGHNT and CDR2 is YENEEA. This sequence originates from an adult who was a healthcare worker with PCR-confirmed SARS-CoV-2 infection or an uninfected control (not recorded which). The input for sequencing was whole blood, taken at baseline. V is TRBV11-3 and J is TRBJ2-3; D remains unclear. The CDR3 spells CASSREPFSADTQYF. CDR3 nucleotide sequence: TGTGCCAGCAGCAGAGAGCCCTTCAGCGCAGATACGCAGTATTTT.